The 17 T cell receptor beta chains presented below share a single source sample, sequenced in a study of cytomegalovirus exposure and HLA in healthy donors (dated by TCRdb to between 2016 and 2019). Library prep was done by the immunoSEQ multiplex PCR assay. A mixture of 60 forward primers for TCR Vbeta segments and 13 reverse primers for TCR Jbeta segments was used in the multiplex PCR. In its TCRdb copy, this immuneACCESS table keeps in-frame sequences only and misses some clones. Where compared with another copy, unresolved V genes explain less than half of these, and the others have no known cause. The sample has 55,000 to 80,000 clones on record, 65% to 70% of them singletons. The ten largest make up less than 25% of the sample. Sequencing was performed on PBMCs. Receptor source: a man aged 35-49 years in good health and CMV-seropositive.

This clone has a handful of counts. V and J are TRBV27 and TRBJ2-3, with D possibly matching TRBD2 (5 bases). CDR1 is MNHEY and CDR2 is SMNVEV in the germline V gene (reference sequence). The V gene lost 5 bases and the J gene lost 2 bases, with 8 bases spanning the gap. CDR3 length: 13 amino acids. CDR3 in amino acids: CASSPLATDTQYF. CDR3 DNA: TGTGCCAGCAGTCCCCTAGCCACAGATACGCAGTATTTT.

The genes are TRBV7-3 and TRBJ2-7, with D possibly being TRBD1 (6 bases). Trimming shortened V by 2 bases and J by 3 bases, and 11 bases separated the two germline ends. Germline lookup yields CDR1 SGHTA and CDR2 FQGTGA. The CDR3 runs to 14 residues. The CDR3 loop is CASSLLGGIYEQYF. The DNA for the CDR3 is TGTGCCAGCAGCTTATTAGGGGGAATCTACGAGCAGTACTTC.

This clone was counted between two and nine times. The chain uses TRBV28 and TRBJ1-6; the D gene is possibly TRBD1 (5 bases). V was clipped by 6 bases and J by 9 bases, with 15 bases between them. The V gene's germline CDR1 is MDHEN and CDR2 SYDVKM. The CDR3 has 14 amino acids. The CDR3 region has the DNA TGTGCCAGCAGGGGACTCCTTTCACGTTCACCCCTCCACTTT. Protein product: CASRGLLSRSPLHF.

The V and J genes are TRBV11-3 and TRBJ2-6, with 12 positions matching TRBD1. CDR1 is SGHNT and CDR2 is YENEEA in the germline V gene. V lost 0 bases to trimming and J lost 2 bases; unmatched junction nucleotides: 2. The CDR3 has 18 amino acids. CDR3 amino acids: CASSLDWDRGPGANVLTF. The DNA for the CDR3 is TGTGCCAGCAGCTTAGATTGGGACAGGGGGCCTGGGGCCAACGTCCTGACTTTC.

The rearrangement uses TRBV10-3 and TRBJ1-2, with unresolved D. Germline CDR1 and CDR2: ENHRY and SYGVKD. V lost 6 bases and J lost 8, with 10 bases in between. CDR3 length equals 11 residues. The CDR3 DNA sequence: TGTGCCATCAGGGAGGGAGGGGGCTACACCTTC. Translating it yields CAIREGGGYTF.

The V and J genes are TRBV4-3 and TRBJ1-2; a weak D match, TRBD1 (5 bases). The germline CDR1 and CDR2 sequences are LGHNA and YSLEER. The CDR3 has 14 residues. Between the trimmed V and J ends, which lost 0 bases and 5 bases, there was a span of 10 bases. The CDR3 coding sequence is TGCGCCAGCAGCCAAGAGGTACAGGCTTATGGCTACACCTTC. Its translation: CASSQEVQAYGYTF.

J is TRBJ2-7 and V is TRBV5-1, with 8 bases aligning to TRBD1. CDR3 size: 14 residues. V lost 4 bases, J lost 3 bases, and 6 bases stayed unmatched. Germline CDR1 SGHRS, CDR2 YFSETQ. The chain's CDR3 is CASSLGGTGYEQYF. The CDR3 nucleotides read TGCGCCAGCAGCCTAGGTGGGACAGGCTACGAGCAGTACTTC. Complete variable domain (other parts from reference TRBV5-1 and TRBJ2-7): KAGVTQTPRYLIKTRGQQVTLSCSPISGHRSVSWYQQTPGQGLQFLFEYFSETQRNKGNFPGRFSGRQFSNSRSEMNVSTLELGDSALYLCASSLGGTGYEQYFGPGTRLTVT.

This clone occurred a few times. This CDR3 is CSAWQVNEQFF. CDR3 bases: TGCAGTGCTTGGCAGGTGAATGAGCAGTTCTTC. V gene TRBV20-1 combines with J gene TRBJ2-1; D ambiguous. V shed 5 bases and J shed 7 bases, with 9 bases lying between them. Germline-derived CDR1 and CDR2 are DFQATT and SNEGSKA (reference sequence). This CDR3 has 11 residues.

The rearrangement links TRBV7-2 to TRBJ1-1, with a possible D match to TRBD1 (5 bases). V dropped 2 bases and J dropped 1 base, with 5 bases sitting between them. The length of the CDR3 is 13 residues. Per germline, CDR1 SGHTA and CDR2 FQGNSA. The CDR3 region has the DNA TGTGCCAGCAGCTTAAGGGGGAACACTGAAGCTTTCTTT. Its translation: CASSLRGNTEAFF. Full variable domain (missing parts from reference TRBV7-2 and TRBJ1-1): GAGVSQSPSNKVTEKGKDVELRCDPISGHTALYWYRQSLGQGLEFLIYFQGNSAPDKSGLPSDRFSAERTGGSVSTLTIQRTQQEDSAVYLCASSLRGNTEAFFGQGTRLTVV.

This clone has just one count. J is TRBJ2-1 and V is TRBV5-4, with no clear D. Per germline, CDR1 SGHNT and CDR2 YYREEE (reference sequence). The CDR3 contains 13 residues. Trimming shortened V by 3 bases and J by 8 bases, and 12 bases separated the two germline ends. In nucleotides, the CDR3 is TGTGCCAGCAGCTGGCGGTCGGGTTATGAGCAGTTCTTC. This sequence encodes CASSWRSGYEQFF.

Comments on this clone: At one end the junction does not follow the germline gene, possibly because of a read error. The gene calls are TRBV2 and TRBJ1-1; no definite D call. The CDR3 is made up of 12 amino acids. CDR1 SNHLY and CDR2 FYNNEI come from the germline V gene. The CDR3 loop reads CARSEGTLEAFF. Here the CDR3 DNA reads TGTGCCAGAAGTGAAGGTACATTAGAAGCTTTCTTT.

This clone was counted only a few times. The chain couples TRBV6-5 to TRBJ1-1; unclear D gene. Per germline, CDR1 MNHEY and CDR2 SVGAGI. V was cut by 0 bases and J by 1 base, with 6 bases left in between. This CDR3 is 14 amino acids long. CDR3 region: CASSYSRANTEAFF. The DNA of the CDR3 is TGTGCCAGCAGTTACTCGAGGGCGAACACTGAAGCTTTCTTT.

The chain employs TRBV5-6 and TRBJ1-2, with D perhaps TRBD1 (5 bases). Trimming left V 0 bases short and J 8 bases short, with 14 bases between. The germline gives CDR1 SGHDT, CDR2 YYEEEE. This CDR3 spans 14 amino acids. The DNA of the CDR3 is TGTGCCAGCAGCTTGGGCCAGGCGGGGGTAGGCTACACCTTC. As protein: CASSLGQAGVGYTF.

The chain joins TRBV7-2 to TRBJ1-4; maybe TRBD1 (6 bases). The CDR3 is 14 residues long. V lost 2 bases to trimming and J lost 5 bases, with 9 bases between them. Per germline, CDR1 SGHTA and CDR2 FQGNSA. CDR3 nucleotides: TGTGCCAGCAGCTTATTCAGGGGCAATGAAAAACTGTTTTTT. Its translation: CASSLFRGNEKLFF.

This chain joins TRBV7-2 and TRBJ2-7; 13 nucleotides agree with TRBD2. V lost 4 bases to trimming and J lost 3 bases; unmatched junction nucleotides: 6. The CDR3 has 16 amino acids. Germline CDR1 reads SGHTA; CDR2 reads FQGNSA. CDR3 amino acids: CASSSETSGGHYEQYF. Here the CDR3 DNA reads TGTGCCAGCAGCTCCGAGACTAGCGGGGGGCACTACGAGCAGTACTTC.

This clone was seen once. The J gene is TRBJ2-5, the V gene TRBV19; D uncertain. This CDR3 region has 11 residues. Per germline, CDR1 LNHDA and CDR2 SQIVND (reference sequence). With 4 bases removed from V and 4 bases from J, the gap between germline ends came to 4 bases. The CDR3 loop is CASSKRETQYF. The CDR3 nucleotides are TGTGCCAGTAGTAAGCGAGAGACCCAGTACTTC.

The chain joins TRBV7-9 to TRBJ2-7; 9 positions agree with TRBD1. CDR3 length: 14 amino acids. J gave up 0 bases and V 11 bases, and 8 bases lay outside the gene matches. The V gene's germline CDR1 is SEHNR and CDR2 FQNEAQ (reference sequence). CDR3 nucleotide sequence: TGTGCCTTGGAGGGGGACAGGGCCTCCTACGAGCAGTACTTC. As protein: CALEGDRASYEQYF. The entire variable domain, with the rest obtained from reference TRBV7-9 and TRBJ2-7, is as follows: DTGVSQNPRHKITKRGQNVTFRCDPISEHNRLYWYRQTLGQGPEFLTYFQNEAQLEKSRLLSDRFSAERPKGSFSTLEIQRTEQGDSAMYLCALEGDRASYEQYFGPGTRLTVT.